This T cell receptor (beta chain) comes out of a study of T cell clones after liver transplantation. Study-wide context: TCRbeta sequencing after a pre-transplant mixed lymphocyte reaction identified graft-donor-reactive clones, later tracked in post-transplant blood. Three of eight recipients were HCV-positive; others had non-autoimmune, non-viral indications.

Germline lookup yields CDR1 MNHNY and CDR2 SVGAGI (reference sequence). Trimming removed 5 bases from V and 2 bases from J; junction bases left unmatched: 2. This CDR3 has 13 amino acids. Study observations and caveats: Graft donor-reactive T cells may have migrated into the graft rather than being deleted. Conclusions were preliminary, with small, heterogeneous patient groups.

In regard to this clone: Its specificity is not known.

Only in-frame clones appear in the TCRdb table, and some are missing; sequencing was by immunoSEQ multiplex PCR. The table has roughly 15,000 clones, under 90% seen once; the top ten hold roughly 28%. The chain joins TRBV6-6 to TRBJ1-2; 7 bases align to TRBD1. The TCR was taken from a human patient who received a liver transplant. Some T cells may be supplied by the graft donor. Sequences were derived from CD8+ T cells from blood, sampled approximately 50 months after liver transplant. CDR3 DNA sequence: TGTGCCAGCAGTCACAGGGGAAACTATGGCTACACCTTC. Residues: CASSHRGNYGYTF.